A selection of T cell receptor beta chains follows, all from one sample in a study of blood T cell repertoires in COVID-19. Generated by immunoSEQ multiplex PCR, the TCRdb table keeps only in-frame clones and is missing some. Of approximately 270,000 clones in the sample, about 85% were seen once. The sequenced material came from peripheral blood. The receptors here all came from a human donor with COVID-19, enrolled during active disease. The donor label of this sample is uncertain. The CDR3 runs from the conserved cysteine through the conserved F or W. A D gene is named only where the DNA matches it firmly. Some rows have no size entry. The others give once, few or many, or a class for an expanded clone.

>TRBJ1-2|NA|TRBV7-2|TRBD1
TGTGCCAGCAGCTTAGCGTGGGACAGGGCTAACTATGGCTACACCTTC
CASSLAWDRANYGYTF
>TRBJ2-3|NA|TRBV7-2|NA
TGTGCCAGCAGCCCGGACGGAGGTGGCACAGATACGCAGTATTTT
CASSPDGGGTDTQYF
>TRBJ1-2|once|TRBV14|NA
TGTGCCAGCAGCCAAGATCAAGGGAGTGGCTACACCTTC
CASSQDQGSGYTF
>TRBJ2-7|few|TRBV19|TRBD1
TGTGCCAGTACCCCCCAGGGGACAGGGAGGTACGAGCAGTACTTC
CASTPQGTGRYEQYF
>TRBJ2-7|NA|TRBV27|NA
TGTGCCAGCAGTTTTTCTCCCGCCTACGAGCAGTACTTC
CASSFSPAYEQYF
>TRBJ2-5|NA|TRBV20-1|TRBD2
TGCAGTGCTAGTTCAGGGCTAGCGGGATGGGGGTACCAAGAGACCCAGTACTTC
CSASSGLAGWGYQETQYF
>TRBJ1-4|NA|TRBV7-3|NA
TGTGCCAGCAGCTTCAGGGGTGGTGCTAATGAAAAACTGTTTTTT
CASSFRGGANEKLFF
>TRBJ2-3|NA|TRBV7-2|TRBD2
TGTGCCAGCAGTCAGCGACTAGCGGGACTCACAGATACGCAGTATTTT
CASSQRLAGLTDTQYF
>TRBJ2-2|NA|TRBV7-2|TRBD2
TGTGCCAGCAGCTTAGTGCCGACTAGCGGCACCGGGGAGCTGTTTTTT
CASSLVPTSGTGELFF
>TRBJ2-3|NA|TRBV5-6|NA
TGTGCCAGCAGCTTGGGGTACCCAGGGGCCGGTACGCAGTATTTT
CASSLGYPGAGTQYF
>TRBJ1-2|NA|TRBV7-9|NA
TGTGCCAGCAGCCGCATGGAGGGTGCCCGAAACTATGGCTACACCTTC
CASSRMEGARNYGYTF
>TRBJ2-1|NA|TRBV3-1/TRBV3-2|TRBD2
TGTGCCAGCAGCCGAAGAATCACTGGGACTAGCGGGGGTTACAATGAGCAGTTCTTC
CASSRRITGTSGGYNEQFF
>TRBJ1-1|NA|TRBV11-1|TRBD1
TGTGCCAGCAGCGAACCCAAGGGGGCCTTGAACACTGAAGCTTTCTTT
CASSEPKGALNTEAFF
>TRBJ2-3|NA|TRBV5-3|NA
TGTGCCAGAAGCTTCGGCAGGGGGGGCACAGATACGCAGTATTTT
CARSFGRGGTDTQYF
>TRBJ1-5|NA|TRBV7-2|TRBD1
TGTGCCAGCAGCTTAGCACCTGTACGGACAGGCCATCAGCCCCAGCATTTT
CASSLAPVRTGHQPQHF
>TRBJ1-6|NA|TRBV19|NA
TGTGCCTCCGCCGCGGGGAGGAATTCACCCCTCCACTTT
CASAAGRNSPLHF
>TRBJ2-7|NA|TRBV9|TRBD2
TGTGCCAGCGGAAGACTAGCGGGAGAAGGCACCGAGCAGTACTTC
CASGRLAGEGTEQYF
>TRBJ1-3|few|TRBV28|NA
TGTGCCAGCAGTTGGGAGGGGGCTGGAAACACCATATATTTT
CASSWEGAGNTIYF
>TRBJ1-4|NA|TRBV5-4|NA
TGTGCCAGCAGCTTGCGTGAGGGGGTCGATGAAAAACTGTTTTTT
CASSLREGVDEKLFF
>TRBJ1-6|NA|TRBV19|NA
TGTGCCAGTAGCATCCTGGGACGGGAGGGTTGGCCCCTCCACTTT
CASSILGREGWPLHF
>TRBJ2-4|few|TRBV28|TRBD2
TGTGCCAGCAGCCTCCGGGCCTGGGGACTAGCGGGGTTAGCCAAAAACATTCAGTACTTC
CASSLRAWGLAGLAKNIQYF
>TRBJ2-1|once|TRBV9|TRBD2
TGTGCCAGCAGCGTAGGGGATGGGACTAGAGGTAGGAATGAGCAGTTCTTC
CASSVGDGTRGRNEQFF
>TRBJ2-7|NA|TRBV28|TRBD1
TGTGCCAGCAGTGACAGGGGCCACGAGCAGTACTTC
CASSDRGHEQYF
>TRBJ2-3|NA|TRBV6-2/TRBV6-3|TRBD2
TGTGCCAGCAGTGACCGACTAGCGGGAGGTCTTGATACGCAGTATTTT
CASSDRLAGGLDTQYF
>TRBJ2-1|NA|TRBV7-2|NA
TGTGCCAGCAGGTTACAGGGAAATGAGCAGTTCTTC
CASRLQGNEQFF
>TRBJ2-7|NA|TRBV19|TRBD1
TGTGCCAGTAGCCCACAGGGGAACTCCTACGAGCAGTACTTC
CASSPQGNSYEQYF
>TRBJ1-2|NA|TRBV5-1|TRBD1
TGCGCCAGCAGCTTCGGGACAGGTGCGACTTATGGCTACACCTTC
CASSFGTGATYGYTF
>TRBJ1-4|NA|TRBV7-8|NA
TGTGCCAGCAGCTTACTACAGCATAATGAAAAACTGTTTTTT
CASSLLQHNEKLFF
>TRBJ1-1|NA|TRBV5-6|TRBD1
TGTGCCACTTTTCCCGGGACAGGCAGGCAGAACACTGAAGCTTTCTTT
CATFPGTGRQNTEAFF
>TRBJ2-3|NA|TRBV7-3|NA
TGTGCCAGCGGGTGGAGGGTGGGAGATACGCAGTATTTT
CASGWRVGDTQYF
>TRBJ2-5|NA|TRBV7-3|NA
TGTGCCAGCAGCAGGGACTCGAATGCCTTGGAGACCCAGTACTTC
CASSRDSNALETQYF
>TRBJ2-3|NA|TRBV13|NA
TGTGCCAGCAGCTTAGGACAGCCAGATACGCAGTATTTT
CASSLGQPDTQYF
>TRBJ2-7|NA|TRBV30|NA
TGTGCCTGGAGGAATACGGGTATAGACGAGCAGTACTTC
CAWRNTGIDEQYF
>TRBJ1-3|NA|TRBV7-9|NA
TGTGCCAGCAGCTTAGGCACGGGGGGCACAGGAAACACCATATATTTT
CASSLGTGGTGNTIYF
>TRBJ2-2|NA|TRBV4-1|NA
TGCGCCAGCAGCCAACTTCGGACTATCGGCACCGGGGAGCTGTTTTTT
CASSQLRTIGTGELFF
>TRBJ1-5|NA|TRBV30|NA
TGTGCCTGGAGTCTACGGAGCAATCAGCCCCAGCATTTT
CAWSLRSNQPQHF
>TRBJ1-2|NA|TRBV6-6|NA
TGTGCCAGCCATTACAGCGGGGCGTCCTATGGCTACACCTTC
CASHYSGASYGYTF
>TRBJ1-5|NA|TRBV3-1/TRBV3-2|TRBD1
TGTGCCAGCAGCCAGGGGACAGACGGCCTACAGCCCCAGCATTTT
CASSQGTDGLQPQHF
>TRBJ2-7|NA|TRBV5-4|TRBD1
TGTGCCAGCAGCCCCCTTTCCGGACAGGCGATCTACGAGCAGTACTTC
CASSPLSGQAIYEQYF
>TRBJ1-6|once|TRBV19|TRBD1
TGTGCCAGTAGTCCCCCCGGACAGGGGAATTCACCCCTCCACTTT
CASSPPGQGNSPLHF
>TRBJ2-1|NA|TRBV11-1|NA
TGTGCCAGCAGCCCCGGGGAGCGGGCGAACAATGAGCAGTTCTTC
CASSPGERANNEQFF
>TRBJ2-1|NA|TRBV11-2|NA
TGTGCCAGCAAAGGCGGGCGTAACTACAATGAGCAGTTCTTC
CASKGGRNYNEQFF
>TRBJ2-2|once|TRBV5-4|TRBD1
TGTGCCAGCAGCCGGGGGACAGGGAACACCGGGGAGCTGTTTTTT
CASSRGTGNTGELFF
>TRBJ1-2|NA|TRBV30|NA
TGTGCCTTGACAGCAACTTACTATGGCTACACCTTC
CALTATYYGYTF
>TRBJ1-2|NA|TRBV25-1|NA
TGTGCCAGCAGGGAGACAGACACGTATGGCTACACCTTC
CASRETDTYGYTF
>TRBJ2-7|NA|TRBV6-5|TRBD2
TGTGCCAGCAGTTCCTTCGGACTAGCGGGATCCTACGAGCAGTACTTC
CASSSFGLAGSYEQYF
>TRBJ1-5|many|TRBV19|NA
TGTGCCAGTAGTATCGAGCCGGAGGAAGGGCCCCAGCATTTT
CASSIEPEEGPQHF
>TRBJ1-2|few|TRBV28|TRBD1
TGTGCCAGCAGACTACAGGGGCCAAACTATGGCTACACCTTC
CASRLQGPNYGYTF
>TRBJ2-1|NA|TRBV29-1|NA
TGCAGCGTTACTCCAAACCTAGCGAATGAGCAGTTCTTC
CSVTPNLANEQFF
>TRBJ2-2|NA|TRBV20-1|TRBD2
TGCAGTGCTAGTAGCGGGAGGTTGGCCGGGGAGCTGTTTTTT
CSASSGRLAGELFF
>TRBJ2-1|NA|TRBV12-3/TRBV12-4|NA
TGTGCCAGCAGTTTCAGCAATGAGCAGTTCTTC
CASSFSNEQFF
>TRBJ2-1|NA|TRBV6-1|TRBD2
TGTGCCAGCAGTGAGCTAGCGGGAGGAAGCAATGAGCAGTTCTTC
CASSELAGGSNEQFF
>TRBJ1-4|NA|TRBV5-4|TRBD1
TGTGCCAGCAGCCCCCGGGGACAGGTTGGAGAAAAACTGTTTTTT
CASSPRGQVGEKLFF